These 18 T cell receptor beta chains were sequenced from one sample in a study of T cell responses to AZD1222 COVID-19 vaccine. The protocol was immunoSEQ multiplex PCR, while the TCRdb copy is restricted to in-frame clones and leaves out a portion. The table shows about 120,000 clones, with more than 75% occurring only once. The material sequenced was peripheral blood, taken on day 0 of AZD1222 vaccination. The receptors originated from an adult in good health.

This clone was seen a handful of times. This chain joins TRBV6-2 or TRBV6-3 and TRBJ2-7; TRBD2 aligns across 12 bases. J lost 1 base, V lost 4 bases, and 5 bases had no gene match. The length of the CDR3 is 16 residues. Germline CDR1 MNHEY, CDR2 SVGEGT. The CDR3 sequence is CASSFRTSGVSYEQYF. The CDR3, as DNA: TGTGCCAGCAGTTTCCGGACTAGCGGGGTATCCTACGAGCAGTACTTC.

The CDR3 nucleotides read TGTGCCAGTAGGGAAAGCGGGGGGACAGATACGCAGTATTTT. It translates to CASRESGGTDTQYF. V gene TRBV19 combines with J gene TRBJ2-3; TRBD2 agrees at 9 bases. The CDR3 has 14 residues. V trimming: 6 bases; J trimming: 3 bases; junction bases outside the gene matches: 4. The germline V gene encodes CDR1 LNHDA and CDR2 SQIVND (reference sequence). The variable domain in full, completed from reference TRBV19 and TRBJ2-3, reads DGGITQSPKYLFRKEGQNVTLSCEQNLNHDAMYWYRQDPGQGLRLIYYSQIVNDFQKGDIAEGYSVSREKKESFPLTVTSAQKNPTAFYLCASRESGGTDTQYFGPGTRLTVL.

The V and J genes are TRBV6-5 and TRBJ2-5; D is undetermined. The V end was cut by 6 bases, the J end by 5 bases, with 16 bases between. This CDR3 spans 14 amino acids. Germline V gene lookup returns CDR1 MNHEY and CDR2 SVGAGI. CDR3 in DNA: TGTGCCAGCAGCCCAGACTGGGCCAGGGAGACCCAGTACTTC. Residues: CASSPDWARETQYF.

Comments on this clone: Other nucleotide sequences in the sample specify the same CDR3. The V gene is TRBV7-2, the J gene TRBJ1-2; 7 nucleotides align to TRBD1. In germline, CDR1 is SGHTA, CDR2 FQGNSA. The CDR3 has 14 amino acids. The V gene end was trimmed by 1 base and the J gene end by 4 bases; junction bases not matched to a gene: 3. The CDR3 bases are TGTGCCAGCAGCTTAGGACAGGGCCTCTATGGCTACACCTTC. Translating gives CASSLGQGLYGYTF.

The chain has TRBV30 and TRBJ2-2; weak D call: TRBD1 (5 bases). This CDR3 is 14 amino acids long. V gave up 0 bases and J gave up 6 bases, with 11 bases separating them. Germline CDR1 is GTSNPN and CDR2 is SVGIG (reference sequence). The CDR3 spells CAWSVTRESGELFF. CDR3 coding DNA: TGTGCCTGGAGTGTAACCAGGGAATCCGGGGAGCTGTTTTTT.

This clone was picked up one time. The chain links TRBV24-1 to TRBJ2-2; either TRBD1 or TRBD2 may fit D (5 bases each). The CDR3 covers 15 residues. The V end lost 4 bases, the J end lost 6 bases, and 14 bases lay between the germline ends. In germline, CDR1 is KGHDR, CDR2 SFDVKD. CDR3 nucleotides: TGTGCCACCAGTGAAGCAAACGTGGGGGCCGGGGAGCTGTTTTTT. Protein: CATSEANVGAGELFF.

Of note for this clone: The identical CDR3 is also encoded by other nucleotide sequences in the sample. The rearrangement links TRBV6-5 to TRBJ1-6, with D unresolved. Deletions cut 11 bases from V and 0 bases from J, with 11 bases between. The CDR3 sequence is 14 residues long. Per germline, CDR1 MNHEY and CDR2 SVGAGI. The CDR3 reads CASRGSSYNSPLHF. The DNA of the CDR3 is TGTGCCTCCCGGGGTAGCTCCTATAATTCACCCCTCCACTTT.

This chain links TRBV3-1 (or the pseudogene TRBV3-2) with TRBJ1-1; perhaps TRBD1 as D (6 bases). Germline V CDR1 and CDR2: LGHDT, YNNKEL (reference sequence). The CDR3 is 13 residues long. Deletions cut 7 bases from V and 2 bases from J, with 11 bases between. The CDR3 is CASTLTGNTEAFF. The CDR3 nucleotides read TGTGCCAGCACCTTGACAGGAAACACTGAAGCTTTCTTT.

This rearrangement joins TRBV7-2 to TRBJ1-2; TRBD1 matches 12 bases. CDR3 length equals 15 residues. Germline V CDR1 and CDR2: SGHTA, FQGNSA. The V segment lost 4 bases and the J segment 7 bases; nucleotides outside the gene matches: 7. The CDR3 region is CASSSRRGQGAGYTF. CDR3 bases: TGTGCCAGCAGCTCCAGGAGGGGACAGGGGGCTGGCTACACCTTC.

V gene TRBV4-1 combines with J gene TRBJ2-5; D is ambiguous. V lost 0 bases to trimming and J lost 5 bases, with 10 bases between them. The length of the CDR3 is 14 residues. Germline CDR1 and CDR2: MGHRA and YSYEKL. The CDR3 loop reads CASSQDPGPETQYF. Written as DNA, the CDR3 is TGCGCCAGCAGCCAAGATCCGGGCCCGGAGACCCAGTACTTC.

This clone was observed a few times. The chain uses TRBV18 and TRBJ1-4; possibly TRBD1 for D (6 bases). This CDR3 has 15 amino acids. V lost 2 bases to trimming and J lost 2 bases, with 9 bases between them. Germline V gives CDR1 KGHSH, CDR2 LQKENI. The CDR3 nucleotides are TGTGCCAGCTCACCAAACAGGGCTACTAATGAAAAACTGTTTTTT. Translation gives CASSPNRATNEKLFF.

The chain couples TRBV24-1 to TRBJ2-1; tentative D call: TRBD1 (5 bases). The CDR3 spans 14 residues. In germline, CDR1 is KGHDR, CDR2 SFDVKD. V lost 9 bases and J lost 0, with 11 bases in between. The CDR3, as DNA: TGTGCCACCGGAGACAGCTTCTCCTACAATGAGCAGTTCTTC. Encoded protein: CATGDSFSYNEQFF.

The genes are TRBV27 and TRBJ2-7, with D tentatively TRBD1 (6 bases). Trimming shortened V by 2 bases and J by 2 bases, and 10 bases separated the two germline ends. CDR3 length equals 14 residues. Germline CDR1 reads MNHEY; CDR2 reads SMNVEV (reference sequence). Written as DNA, the CDR3 is TGTGCCAGCAGTTTAGGGGGCCCTACCTACGAGCAGTACTTC. It encodes CASSLGGPTYEQYF.

This chain joins TRBV6-4 and TRBJ2-1; 7 bases fit TRBD1. Germline V gives CDR1 MRHNA, CDR2 SNTAGT. The CDR3 is 13 amino acids. The V gene end was trimmed by 2 bases and the J gene end by 10 bases; junction bases not matched to a gene: 5. Written as DNA, the CDR3 is TGTGCCAGCAGTGACAGGGGGCTAGGAGAGCAGTTCTTC. Protein sequence: CASSDRGLGEQFF.

This clone was observed a handful of times. The chain links TRBV19 to TRBJ1-1; 10 positions match TRBD1. After removal of 6 bases from V and 4 bases from J, the junction contained 2 bases not matched to a gene. CDR3 length: 13 residues. The germline V gene encodes CDR1 LNHDA and CDR2 SQIVND (reference sequence). The CDR3 loop reads CASRRDRGTEAFF. The CDR3 DNA reads TGTGCCAGTAGGAGGGACAGGGGCACTGAAGCTTTCTTT.

The CDR3 protein is CASSLAAYTGELFF. In DNA, the CDR3 is TGTGCCAGCAGCCTCGCCGCCTACACCGGGGAGCTGTTTTTT. The rearrangement uses TRBV7-3 and TRBJ2-2; D not resolved. The CDR3 extends over 14 amino acids. Trimming took off 5 bases at V and 3 bases at J, with 10 bases between the two ends. Germline assignment: CDR1 SGHTA and CDR2 FQGTGA.

The rearrangement joins TRBV15 to TRBJ2-7, with D uncertain. The V gene's germline CDR1 is LNHNV and CDR2 YYDKDF (reference sequence). Trimming removed 0 bases from V and 6 bases from J, with 9 bases in between. CDR3 length: 13 amino acids. The CDR3 region is CATSRDQFREQYF. Here the CDR3 DNA reads TGTGCCACCAGCAGAGATCAGTTCCGCGAGCAGTACTTC.

The chain carries TRBV19 and TRBJ1-6; D gene ambiguous. Germline V gene data show CDR1 as LNHDA and CDR2 as SQIVND (reference sequence). Deletions cut 9 bases from V and 0 bases from J, with 15 bases between. The CDR3 has 16 residues. CDR3 region: CASTTHPNSYNSPLHF. CDR3 nucleotides: TGTGCCAGCACCACACATCCTAACTCCTATAATTCACCCCTCCACTTT.